This section outlines one T cell receptor beta chain sequence together with its context. The sample has other DNA sequences that encode this CDR3 too. Naive CD8 cells lacked CD45RO and underwent positive selection for CCR7, leaving out terminally differentiated effector memory CD45RA+ cells. Every subset's genomic DNA went evenly onto several immunoSEQ plates. The repertoire was sequenced with immunoSEQ multiplex PCR; TCRdb's copy has only in-frame clones and lacks some. The table includes millions of clones, approximately 94% detected once. The data belong to a study of shared clonotypes between healthy human individuals. Trimming removed 4 bases from V and 0 bases from J, with 12 bases in between. Germline CDR1 and CDR2: MGHRA and YSYEKL. This CDR3 spans 15 amino acids.

J is TRBJ1-1 and V is TRBV4-1; D is ambiguous. What was sequenced was naive CD8+ T cells sorted from blood. This TCR was sampled from a man between 18 and 29 years old in good health. CDR3 loop: CASSLGPSMNTEAFF. In DNA, the CDR3 is TGCGCCAGCAGCCTCGGGCCCTCAATGAACACTGAAGCTTTCTTT.